This T cell receptor beta chain was identified in a study of blood T cell repertoires in COVID-19. As for the study in general: Italy, Spain and the United States were the sources of the convalescent and acute COVID-19 samples. Sample material is recorded as cDNA or gDNA derived from T cells, B-cell-depleted T cells, or PBMCs.

This clone has only one observation. The CDR3 sequence is 14 residues long. Losses at the gene ends were 0 bases for V and 6 bases for J; bases not matched to a gene: 3. Germline loops: CDR1 WNHNN, CDR2 SYGVQD (reference sequence). Per the authors' pipeline: Reference gene primers were amplified, and this amplification served to estimate nucleated cell counts. Assay used: immunoSEQ multiplex PCR; TCRdb lists only in-frame clones, some missing. V, J and clone size are taken as reported in that table, and D and trimming were inferred from the DNA itself. The sample has 450,000 to 500,000 clones; approximately 85% are singletons.

This chain joins TRBV10-1 and TRBJ2-5; 8 bases line up with TRBD2. This receptor was taken from a human donor in a cohort sampled during active COVID-19. Sequencing was performed on peripheral blood. The chain's CDR3 is CASSESSGGKTQYF. The CDR3 coding sequence is TGCGCCAGCAGTGAGTCTTCGGGAGGGAAGACCCAGTACTTC.